This TCR beta chain was observed in a study of blood T cells in healthy people across ages. The germline V and J ends were trimmed by 2 bases and 3 bases, with 8 bases remaining between them. The CDR3 loop spans 13 amino acids. Germline V gene data show CDR1 as DFQATT and CDR2 as SNEGSKA (reference sequence). Together with a sample-barcoded 5' primer, a J-beta primer mix was included in a second PCR lasting about 6 to 11 cycles. TCRdb analysed the 5' RACE reads with MiXCR anew, one entry per CDR3 protein. This sample has hundreds of thousands of distinct CDR3 sequences, with less than 35% found just once.

This TCR came from a woman of 80 years or more in good health. The genes are TRBV20-1 and TRBJ1-5; no clear D gene. Sequenced sample: blood. The CDR3 is CSARRVNNQPQHF. The DNA for the CDR3 is TGCAGTGCTAGAAGGGTGAACAATCAGCCCCAGCATTTT.